Shown below are 27 T cell receptor beta chains from a single sample sequenced in a study of blood T cell repertoires in COVID-19. Generated by immunoSEQ multiplex PCR, the TCRdb table keeps only in-frame clones and is missing some. The sample holds roughly 250,000 clones, approximately 90% seen once. Sequenced material: peripheral blood. The receptor set was obtained from a woman aged 40 to 50 with acute or convalescent COVID-19.

DNA of the CDR3: TGTGCCACTGAATCGATGGGGGGTAGTCTTCGGTACGTC. Protein product: CATESMGGSLRYV. This chain connects TRBV24-1 to TRBJ2-7; possibly TRBD2 for D (6 bases). V was shortened by 10 bases and J by 12 bases, with 24 bases between the two germline ends. CDR1 is KGHDR and CDR2 is SFDVKD in the germline V gene. The CDR3 loop spans 13 amino acids.

The V gene is TRBV5-1, the J gene TRBJ2-2, with 12 bases matching TRBD2. Germline CDR1 SGHRS, CDR2 YFSETQ. This CDR3 comprises 16 residues. V gave up 4 bases and J gave up 6 bases; unmatched junction bases: 7. The CDR3 region is CASSIPGLAGPGELFF. DNA of the CDR3: TGCGCCAGCAGCATACCAGGACTAGCGGGGCCCGGGGAGCTGTTTTTT.

V gene TRBV19 combines with J gene TRBJ2-1, with D tentatively TRBD2 (6 bases). The ends were cut back, 2 bases at V and 5 bases at J, with 10 bases in the middle. Germline CDR1 and CDR2: LNHDA and SQIVND (reference sequence). The CDR3 is 14 residues long. CDR3 sequence (DNA): TGTGCCAGTAGTATACACGGGGGAGACAATGAGCAGTTCTTC. It translates to CASSIHGGDNEQFF.

This clone was observed a single time. This chain joins TRBV18 and TRBJ1-3; TRBD1 matches at 8 bases. Trimming removed 3 bases from V and 1 base from J; junction bases left unmatched: 17. This CDR3 has 20 residues. Per germline, CDR1 KGHSH and CDR2 LQKENI. CDR3 amino acids: CASSPGLVSGQDISGNTIYF. Written as DNA, the CDR3 is TGTGCCAGCTCACCCGGGCTCGTCTCGGGACAGGATATTTCTGGAAACACCATATATTTT.

The chain is built from TRBV7-3 and TRBJ2-1; 9 bases agree with TRBD1. Germline V gene lookup returns CDR1 SGHTA and CDR2 FQGTGA. Trimming took 5 bases from V and 5 from J; bases not matched to a gene: 7. The CDR3 loop spans 15 amino acids. The CDR3 sequence: CASSHGQGTHNEQFF. The CDR3 nucleotides are TGTGCCAGCAGCCACGGACAGGGGACACACAATGAGCAGTTCTTC. Combining the CDR3 with reference TRBV7-3 and TRBJ2-1 gives the whole variable domain GAGVSQTPSNKVTEKGKYVELRCDPISGHTALYWYRQSLGQGPEFLIYFQGTGAADDSGLPNDRFFAVRPEGSVSTLKIQRTERGDSAVYLCASSHGQGTHNEQFFGPGTRLTVL.

The V call is TRBV5-6, the J call TRBJ1-2; TRBD1 is a possible D gene (5 bases). This CDR3 region has 16 residues. Deletions cut 0 bases from V and 8 bases from J, with 20 bases between. The germline CDR1 and CDR2 sequences are SGHDT and YYEEEE. CDR3 nucleotides: TGTGCCAGCAGCTTGGGTCCCGCAGGGAGGGAAGGCGGCTACACCTTC. Its translation is CASSLGPAGREGGYTF.

V and J are TRBV10-3 and TRBJ2-5; 9 bases line up with TRBD1. V lost 6 bases to trimming and J lost 5 bases; unmatched junction nucleotides: 4. In germline, CDR1 is ENHRY, CDR2 SYGVKD. The CDR3 contains 13 residues. The CDR3 is CAIRTGGQETQYF. The CDR3 DNA follows: TGTGCCATCAGGACAGGGGGACAGGAGACCCAGTACTTC.

This clone was picked up a small number of times. The rearrangement uses TRBV12-3 or TRBV12-4 and TRBJ1-2; D possibly corresponds to TRBD1 (5 bases). Trimming removed 8 bases from V and 4 bases from J, with 14 bases in between. The CDR3 contains 13 residues. CDR3 sequence (DNA): TGTGCCAGCGGAACCGGGACTTCCTATGGCTACACCTTC. This translates into CASGTGTSYGYTF.

The chain joins TRBV9 to TRBJ2-1; 10 bases are a match to TRBD1. The CDR3 runs to 14 residues. Germline assignment: CDR1 SGDLS and CDR2 YYNGEE. V shed 2 bases, J shed 7 bases, and the junction held 3 bases outside the gene matches. The CDR3 DNA reads TGTGCCAGCAGCGTCAGACAGGGGGCAAATGAGCAGTTCTTC. Protein sequence: CASSVRQGANEQFF.

The chain is built from TRBV7-2 and TRBJ1-5, with TRBD1 as a possible D gene (6 bases). Between the trimmed V and J ends, which lost 2 bases and 6 bases, there was a span of 11 bases. CDR1 SGHTA and CDR2 FQGNSA come from the germline V gene. The CDR3 sequence is 14 residues long. The CDR3 DNA reads as TGTGCCAGCAGCTTAAGTCAGGGGAGTCAGCCCCAGCATTTT. Translating gives CASSLSQGSQPQHF.

The chain recombines TRBV11-2 with TRBJ1-3, with D tentatively TRBD1 (6 bases). V gave up 2 bases and J gave up 2 bases, with 10 bases separating them. The CDR3 consists of 15 residues. From germline, CDR1 is SGHAT and CDR2 FQNNGV. The CDR3 reads CASSLSGGAGNTIYF. The CDR3 DNA reads as TGTGCCAGCAGCTTAAGTGGGGGCGCTGGAAACACCATATATTTT.

V and J are TRBV5-1 and TRBJ2-3; TRBD2 aligns across 10 bases. Germline CDR1 is SGHRS and CDR2 is YFSETQ. V gave up 8 bases and J gave up 4 bases; unmatched junction bases: 7. The CDR3 is 14 amino acids. The CDR3 sequence: CASASGGAADTQYF. DNA of the CDR3: TGCGCCAGTGCAAGCGGGGGGGCAGCAGATACGCAGTATTTT.

The rearrangement uses TRBV4-1 and TRBJ2-2, with D possibly being TRBD2 (7 bases). The CDR3 is 17 residues long. Trimming pared 1 base from V and 6 bases from J, leaving 18 bases between. Germline CDR1 is MGHRA and CDR2 is YSYEKL. The CDR3 loop reads CASSQGGRGGAPGELFF. In DNA, the CDR3 is TGCGCCAGCAGCCAAGGCGGTCGAGGGGGGGCTCCCGGGGAGCTGTTTTTT.

The chain is built from TRBV27 and TRBJ1-1, with D perhaps matching TRBD1 (6 bases). CDR3 length: 14 residues. The germline V and J ends were trimmed by 3 bases and 2 bases, with 10 bases remaining between them. CDR1 is MNHEY and CDR2 is SMNVEV in the germline V gene (reference sequence). The CDR3 sequence is CASSLQGRNTEAFF. The CDR3 bases are TGTGCCAGCAGTTTGCAGGGGAGAAACACTGAAGCTTTCTTT.

The CDR3 region is CASSLGTLEQYV. The CDR3 nucleotides read TGTGCCAGCAGCTTAGGGACACTAGAGCAGTACGTC. The J gene is TRBJ2-7, the V gene TRBV11-2; a possible D gene is TRBD1 (5 bases). The germline gives CDR1 SGHAT, CDR2 FQNNGV. V was shortened by 1 base and J by 7 bases, with 8 bases between the two germline ends. The CDR3 runs 12 residues.

The rearrangement links TRBV2 to TRBJ1-2; D is unresolved. Trimming pared 3 bases from V and 6 bases from J, leaving 8 bases between. Germline CDR1 SNHLY, CDR2 FYNNEI. There are 12 residues in the CDR3. CDR3 sequence: CASSDPDHGYTF. In nucleotides, the CDR3 is TGTGCCAGCAGTGACCCAGATCATGGCTACACCTTC. The full variable domain, in which reference TRBV2 and TRBJ1-2 provide the parts outside the CDR3, is EPEVTQTPSHQVTQMGQEVILRCVPISNHLYFYWYRQILGQKVEFLVSFYNNEISEKSEIFDDQFSVERPDGSNFTLKIRSTKLEDSAMYFCASSDPDHGYTFGSGTRLTVV.

V gene TRBV4-1 combines with J gene TRBJ1-5, with D possibly TRBD1 on 6 matching bases. CDR3 size: 13 residues. Trimming stripped 1 base from V and 7 bases from J, with 8 bases between. Germline CDR1 MGHRA, CDR2 YSYEKL. CDR3 nucleotides: TGCGCCAGCAGCCAAGCACAGGGACAGCCCCAGCATTTT. Its translation is CASSQAQGQPQHF.

The CDR3 DNA sequence: TGTGCCTGGTCCTCCAGTTTGAACACTGAAGCTTTCTTT. This codes for CAWSSSLNTEAFF. This chain links TRBV30 with TRBJ1-1; no reliable D call. Trimming left V 5 bases short and J 0 bases short, with 10 bases between. The CDR3 has 13 amino acids. Per germline, CDR1 GTSNPN and CDR2 SVGIG (reference sequence).

The genes are TRBV21-1 and TRBJ2-5; the D segment call TRBD1 is taken from the table without a DNA check. TRBV21-1 is noted as a pseudogene. The CDR3 sequence is 16 residues long. CDR3 residues: CASSKAGTGPQETQYF. DNA for the CDR3: TGTGCCAGCAGCAAAGCGGGGACAGGACCCCAAGAGACCCAGTACTTC.

The chain is built from TRBV27 and TRBJ1-1; 7 bases line up with TRBD1. Per the germline V gene, CDR1 is MNHEY and CDR2 is SMNVEV (reference sequence). The CDR3 is made up of 14 amino acids. J gave up 5 bases and V 6 bases, and 9 bases lay outside the gene matches. The DNA of the CDR3 is TGTGCCAGCAGGACCTCGACAGGGCGGACTGAAGCTTTCTTT. It translates to CASRTSTGRTEAFF.

V is TRBV5-1 and J is TRBJ1-2; D is uncertain. V lost 0 bases and J lost 1, with 7 bases in between. This CDR3 region has 14 residues. Germline assignment: CDR1 SGHRS and CDR2 YFSETQ. The CDR3, as DNA: TGCGCCAGCAGCTTGGGGCCCAGTAACTATGGCTACACCTTC. Translated: CASSLGPSNYGYTF. Looking up the rest from reference TRBV5-1 and TRBJ1-2 gives the full variable domain: KAGVTQTPRYLIKTRGQQVTLSCSPISGHRSVSWYQQTPGQGLQFLFEYFSETQRNKGNFPGRFSGRQFSNSRSEMNVSTLELGDSALYLCASSLGPSNYGYTFGSGTRLTVV.

There are a few counts of this clone. This chain links TRBV9 with TRBJ1-2; weak D call: TRBD1 (6 bases). The germline CDR1 and CDR2 sequences are SGDLS and YYNGEE. With 2 bases removed from V and 4 bases from J, the gap between germline ends came to 18 bases. The CDR3 is 16 residues long. The CDR3, as DNA: TGTGCCAGCAGCGTGGGAGCGGGGGGGCGAAGCTATGGCTACACCTTC. Its translation: CASSVGAGGRSYGYTF.

V and J are TRBV6-5 and TRBJ1-1; 7 positions agree with TRBD1. Germline trimming cut 6 bases from V and 1 base from J; bases unmatched to any gene: 8. Germline V gene sequence: CDR1 MNHEY, CDR2 SVGAGI. The CDR3 consists of 15 residues. The DNA of the CDR3 is TGTGCCAGCAGCGGGGAGACAGGGTCGAACACTGAAGCTTTCTTT. Protein: CASSGETGSNTEAFF.

This chain joins TRBV2 and TRBJ2-3, with 10 positions matching TRBD2. Germline lookup yields CDR1 SNHLY and CDR2 FYNNEI. The V and J ends lost 7 bases and 2 bases, in that order; junction bases with no gene match: 12. This CDR3 is 17 amino acids long. CDR3 nucleotide sequence: TGTGCCAGCACTGGGGGTAGCGGGGGGATGTTCACAGATACGCAGTATTTT. It yields the protein CASTGGSGGMFTDTQYF.

This clone was found once. The chain employs TRBV4-1 and TRBJ2-5, with D perhaps TRBD1 (6 bases). Trimming took 3 bases from V and 4 from J, leaving 12 bases between them. Germline V CDR1 and CDR2: MGHRA, YSYEKL. This CDR3 spans 14 amino acids. CDR3 sequence: CASSQGQGVETQYF. The CDR3 nucleotides are TGCGCCAGCAGCCAGGGACAAGGAGTAGAGACCCAGTACTTC.

The V gene is TRBV12-3 or TRBV12-4, the J gene TRBJ2-5; 7 positions agree with TRBD2. V lost 6 bases and J lost 7; bases outside the gene matches: 8. The CDR3 is made up of 13 amino acids. The CDR3 here is CASSPGRVGTQYF. Here the CDR3 DNA reads TGTGCCAGCAGCCCAGGGAGGGTAGGGACCCAGTACTTC.

This sequence joins TRBV7-9 and TRBJ1-2; 10 bases are a match to TRBD1. V trimming: 8 bases; J trimming: 6 bases; junction bases outside the gene matches: 6. The CDR3 is made up of 13 amino acids. Looked up from germline, CDR1 is SEHNR and CDR2 is FQNEAQ (reference sequence). The CDR3 DNA is TGTGCCAGCGGAAGACAGGGGGCCGATGGCTACACCTTC. Its translation is CASGRQGADGYTF.